One and the same sample provided the 11 T cell receptor beta chains below, sequenced in a study of T cells after yellow fever vaccination. Each CDR3 protein gets one entry after TCRdb re-called the 5' RACE reads with MiXCR. The sample shows 350,000 to 450,000 distinct CDR3 sequences, over 5% of them seen only once. Sequences were derived from PBMCs, sampled 5 days after the yellow fever booster vaccination. Source of these receptors: a man aged 25-45 years who received the YFV17D yellow fever vaccine.

This sequence joins TRBV7-2 and TRBJ2-7; D is possibly TRBD1 (6 bases). Trimming left V 5 bases short and J 4 bases short, with 18 bases between. This CDR3 spans 15 amino acids. Germline V gene lookup returns CDR1 SGHTA and CDR2 FQGNSA. The CDR3 coding sequence is TGTGCCAGCAGCCCCGCTGGGGGCTCTACTTACGAGCAGTACTTC. This encodes CASSPAGGSTYEQYF.

The DNA for the CDR3 is TGTGCCAGCAGCTCCGGTCGGGCCCCAGAGACCCAGTACTTC. This encodes CASSSGRAPETQYF. The chain joins TRBV4-2 to TRBJ2-5; D is undetermined. The CDR3 is 14 amino acids. Germline V gene data show CDR1 as LGHNA and CDR2 as YNFKEQ. Trimming took 5 bases from V and 4 from J, leaving 14 bases between them.

The chain employs TRBV20-1 and TRBJ2-5; a possible D gene is TRBD2 (6 bases). Germline V gene data show CDR1 as DFQATT and CDR2 as SNEGSKA (reference sequence). V lost 6 bases, J lost 2 bases, and 22 bases lay in between. The CDR3 contains 16 residues. The CDR3 loop is CSATPGEWGSQETQYF. The CDR3 DNA sequence: TGCAGTGCCACTCCGGGAGAATGGGGCTCGCAAGAGACCCAGTACTTC.

This chain links TRBV10-3 with TRBJ2-7; TRBD1 might be the D (6 bases). Trimming took off 8 bases at V and 2 bases at J, with 19 bases between the two ends. This CDR3 contains 15 residues. Germline CDR1 is ENHRY and CDR2 is SYGVKD. The DNA for the CDR3 is TGTGCCATCGGGGGCAGGACAGACCACCCCTACGAGCAGTACTTC. Translation gives CAIGGRTDHPYEQYF.

Only a few counts were recorded for this clonotype. This chain joins TRBV4-2 and TRBJ2-5; TRBD1 matches at 7 bases. CDR1 is LGHNA and CDR2 is YNFKEQ in the germline V gene. V shed 3 bases and J 2 bases; nucleotides not matched to a gene: 9. The CDR3 covers 16 residues. The CDR3 loop reads CASSQARQGLQETQYF. Written as DNA, the CDR3 is TGTGCCAGCAGCCAGGCTAGACAGGGCTTACAAGAGACCCAGTACTTC.

This clonotype was detected many times. The rearrangement uses TRBV12-3 or TRBV12-4 and TRBJ2-3; 7 bases are shared with TRBD2. The CDR3 runs 15 residues. V lost 6 bases and J lost 3; bases outside the gene matches: 9. In nucleotides, the CDR3 is TGTGCCAGCAGCCAGCGGGGCCCGAGTACAGATACGCAGTATTTT. It encodes CASSQRGPSTDTQYF.

This clonotype was found many times. V gene TRBV29-1 combines with J gene TRBJ2-5; D gene unclear. The CDR3 consists of 11 residues. The germline V gene has CDR1 SQVTM and CDR2 ANQGSEA. V was pared by 1 base and J by 9 bases, with 9 bases between. CDR3 nucleotides: TGCAGCGTTGAAGGGGTTGGGGCCCAGTACTTC. Its protein product is CSVEGVGAQYF.

There are many counts of this clonotype. The chain uses TRBV25-1 and TRBJ2-1, with D unresolved. This CDR3 contains 13 residues. CDR1 and CDR2 from the germline V gene are MGHDK and SYGVNS. Deletions cut 10 bases from V and 0 bases from J, with 10 bases between. CDR3 in DNA: TGTGCCACTGCGGAGAGCTCCTACAATGAGCAGTTCTTC. Translated, it gives CATAESSYNEQFF.

This clonotype was detected only a few times. The chain is built from TRBV5-1 and TRBJ1-2, with 7 bases fitting TRBD1. The J segment lost 3 bases and the V segment lost 3 bases, leaving 5 bases of the junction unmatched. Per the germline V gene, CDR1 is SGHRS and CDR2 is YFSETQ. This CDR3 is built from 14 residues. DNA of the CDR3: TGCGCCAGCAGCTCGGGACAGAGCGACTATGGCTACACCTTC. Translating gives CASSSGQSDYGYTF.

The sample holds many counts of this clonotype. The rearrangement uses TRBV25-1 and TRBJ2-1, with TRBD2 matching over 7 bases. From germline, CDR1 is MGHDK and CDR2 SYGVNS. The CDR3 consists of 13 residues. The J segment lost 6 bases and the V segment lost 5 bases, leaving 4 bases of the junction unmatched. Here the CDR3 reads CASSSGNVNEQFF. CDR3 DNA sequence: TGTGCCAGCAGTAGCGGGAACGTCAATGAGCAGTTCTTC.

The table lists this clonotype with many counts. V usage is TRBV4-3 and J usage is TRBJ2-7; 7 bases agree with TRBD2. The CDR3 loop spans 16 amino acids. The germline CDR1 and CDR2 sequences are LGHNA and YSLEER. Trimming took 4 bases from V and 7 from J; bases not matched to a gene: 16. CDR3 residues: CASSRGEMTSSSEQYF. CDR3 bases: TGCGCCAGCAGCCGAGGGGAGATGACTAGCTCTAGTGAGCAGTACTTC.